Following are 25 T cell receptor beta chains from one sample sequenced in a study of blood T cell repertoires in COVID-19 (dated by TCRdb to the early 2020s). Libraries were built with the immunoSEQ multiplex PCR assay. Sourced from immuneACCESS, this table was stored by TCRdb with only in-frame sequences that have V and J called. A share of the clones is absent; for the studies checked, an unresolved V gene accounts for under half, and the remainder has no known explanation. Within this sample are 250,000 to 300,000 clones, with approximately 85% of them counted one time only. The ten most abundant clones make up 5.1% of the sample. What was sequenced was peripheral blood. The source is a man aged 50-59 years with active or convalescent COVID-19.

The CDR3 coding sequence is TGCGCCAGCAGCCCGGGGGACAGGGGGTTAGGCTACACCTTC. Protein product: CASSPGDRGLGYTF. The chain employs TRBV5-1 and TRBJ1-2; 11 bases agree with TRBD1. The CDR3 extends over 14 amino acids. Germline CDR1 SGHRS, CDR2 YFSETQ. V dropped 4 bases and J dropped 8; count of bases not matched to a gene: 7.

The genes are TRBV12-5 and TRBJ2-7, with 7 nucleotides matching TRBD1. The CDR3 is made up of 13 amino acids. The V and J ends lost 9 bases and 4 bases, in that order; junction bases with no gene match: 9. Germline CDR1 LGHNT, CDR2 FRNRAP. In DNA form, the CDR3 reads TGTGCTAGCTCCGGGACAGACACTTACGAGCAGTACTTC. Protein: CASSGTDTYEQYF.

The genes are TRBV12-3 or TRBV12-4 and TRBJ2-5; 10 bases are shared with TRBD2. The V gene end was trimmed by 5 bases and the J gene end by 4 bases; junction bases not matched to a gene: 1. The CDR3 spans 13 residues. The CDR3 reads CASSTSGIETQYF. The CDR3 DNA reads TGTGCCAGCAGTACTAGCGGGATAGAGACCCAGTACTTC.

V usage is TRBV11-2 and J usage is TRBJ1-2, with 8 bases aligning to TRBD1. J gave up 6 bases and V 5 bases, and 2 bases lay outside the gene matches. Germline V gene lookup returns CDR1 SGHAT and CDR2 FQNNGV. The CDR3 loop spans 12 amino acids. The CDR3 bases are TGTGCCAGCAGCGGACAGGGTAATGGCTACACCTTC. Residues: CASSGQGNGYTF.

The V gene is TRBV6-6, the J gene TRBJ2-5, with D maybe TRBD1 (6 bases). Per the germline V gene, CDR1 is MNHNY and CDR2 is SVGAGI (reference sequence). The CDR3 has 17 residues. V was pared by 5 bases and J by 5 bases, with 24 bases between. The CDR3 nucleotides are TGTGCCAGCAGTCTCCGGGACATCAAGGGATTGAGGGAGACCCAGTACTTC. Its protein product is CASSLRDIKGLRETQYF.

This clone showed up just a few times. This chain uses TRBV7-8 with TRBJ2-7; 10 bases fit TRBD1. V shed 4 bases and J 3 bases; nucleotides not matched to a gene: 6. Germline CDR1 reads SGHVS; CDR2 reads FQNEAQ. CDR3 length: 15 amino acids. CDR3 DNA sequence: TGTGCCAGCAGCTCCCAAGACAGGGGGCTCTACGAGCAGTACTTC. Translated, it gives CASSSQDRGLYEQYF.

The table lists this clone with a few counts. V is TRBV19 and J is TRBJ1-1, with D tentatively TRBD1 (6 bases). V dropped 4 bases and J dropped 6 bases, with 12 bases sitting between them. The CDR3 contains 13 residues. CDR1 is LNHDA, CDR2 SQIVND, per germline (reference sequence). CDR3 coding DNA: TGTGCCAGTAGTAAACAGGGCGGCGCTGAAGCTTTCTTT. Its protein product is CASSKQGGAEAFF.

The chain is built from TRBV30 and TRBJ2-1; no firm D call. This CDR3 is built from 15 residues. V was shortened by 1 base and J by 4 bases, with 14 bases between the two germline ends. Germline V gene lookup returns CDR1 GTSNPN and CDR2 SVGIG (reference sequence). The CDR3 DNA follows: TGTGCCTGGAGTGAGACAACCCGCCCTTACAATGAGCAGTTCTTC. Translating it yields CAWSETTRPYNEQFF.

The V and J genes are TRBV2 and TRBJ2-4, with TRBD2 matching over 7 bases. The junction had 8 bases not matched to a gene; V was cut back by 5 bases and J by 4 bases. CDR1 and CDR2 from the germline V gene are SNHLY and FYNNEI. This CDR3 is 15 amino acids long. CDR3 sequence reads: CASSPGGREKNIQYF. The CDR3 DNA reads as TGTGCCAGCAGTCCCGGAGGGAGGGAAAAAAACATTCAGTACTTC.

This chain links TRBV28 with TRBJ2-1; 7 bases are a match to TRBD2. Germline assignment: CDR1 MDHEN and CDR2 SYDVKM. CDR3 size: 18 residues. V was clipped by 5 bases and J by 0 bases; unmatched bases: 13. The DNA of the CDR3 is TGTGCCAGCAGTCCGGGGACTAACCGCCTGAGCTCCTACAATGAGCAGTTCTTC. Its translation: CASSPGTNRLSSYNEQFF.

This clone was detected only a few times. The rearrangement uses TRBV30 and TRBJ2-7, with a tentative D call TRBD2 (6 bases). The CDR3 spans 16 residues. Trimming shortened V by 0 bases and J by 3 bases, and 18 bases separated the two germline ends. CDR1 is GTSNPN, CDR2 SVGIG, per germline (reference sequence). The CDR3 region is CAWSVFLGGPYYEQYF. CDR3 DNA: TGTGCCTGGAGTGTATTTTTGGGGGGTCCCTACTACGAGCAGTACTTC.

This clone was observed a single time. The chain carries TRBV29-1 and TRBJ1-2; 8 nucleotides match TRBD1. Germline CDR1 and CDR2: SQVTM and ANQGSEA. The CDR3 contains 11 residues. Trimming at V came to 7 bases and at J to 5 bases, leaving 3 bases not matched to a gene. The CDR3 nucleotides read TGCAGCGGGGGACAGGAGTATGGCTACACCTTC. This encodes CSGGQEYGYTF.

The rearrangement links TRBV27 to TRBJ1-2; the D is unclear. CDR3 length equals 14 residues. V was trimmed by 3 bases and J by 3 bases, leaving 11 bases between them. Germline-derived CDR1 and CDR2 are MNHEY and SMNVEV (reference sequence). The chain's CDR3 is CASSLGGPHYGYTF. The CDR3 nucleotides are TGTGCCAGCAGTTTGGGAGGGCCTCACTATGGCTACACCTTC.

The gene calls are TRBV27 and TRBJ2-1; 7 bases are shared with TRBD1. Germline V gene sequence: CDR1 MNHEY, CDR2 SMNVEV (reference sequence). The CDR3 spans 17 residues. V trimming: 7 bases; J trimming: 0 bases; junction bases outside the gene matches: 12. Here the CDR3 reads CASTPTSRGFSYNEQFF. DNA for the CDR3: TGTGCCAGCACCCCCACCTCCAGGGGGTTCTCCTACAATGAGCAGTTCTTC.

This rearrangement joins TRBV5-1 to TRBJ1-2; TRBD1 agrees at 8 bases. After removal of 4 bases from V and 8 bases from J, the junction contained 10 bases not matched to a gene. There are 14 residues in the CDR3. Germline assignment: CDR1 SGHRS and CDR2 YFSETQ. The CDR3 nucleotides are TGCGCCAGCAGCGCTACAGGGGGTCTTCGAGGCTACACCTTC. Translation: CASSATGGLRGYTF.

The J gene is TRBJ1-2, the V gene TRBV5-1; TRBD1 matches at 9 bases. V was clipped by 7 bases and J by 4 bases; unmatched bases: 8. The CDR3 totals 14 residues. Per the germline V gene, CDR1 is SGHRS and CDR2 is YFSETQ. The CDR3 coding sequence is TGCGCCAGCCGAGCACCGGGACAGGGCTATGGCTACACCTTC. Translating gives CASRAPGQGYGYTF.

The chain links TRBV6-2 or TRBV6-3 to TRBJ1-1; D gene unclear. Per the germline V gene, CDR1 is MNHEY and CDR2 is SVGEGT. Trimming took off 4 bases at V and 5 bases at J, with 11 bases between the two ends. The CDR3 has 13 amino acids. In DNA form, the CDR3 reads TGTGCCAGCAGTTTTTTCGTACGGACTGAAGCTTTCTTT. Translation: CASSFFVRTEAFF.

The chain uses TRBV10-3 and TRBJ2-7, with 10 bases identical to TRBD2. After removal of 4 bases from V and 6 bases from J, the junction contained 9 bases not matched to a gene. Germline CDR1 and CDR2: ENHRY and SYGVKD. The CDR3 contains 15 residues. The CDR3 region is CAISGTSGERSEQYF. CDR3 bases: TGTGCCATCAGTGGGACTAGCGGAGAGAGGAGCGAGCAGTACTTC.

V is TRBV5-1 and J is TRBJ1-3; D is possibly TRBD1 (5 bases). The germline CDR1 and CDR2 sequences are SGHRS and YFSETQ. The germline V and J ends were trimmed by 0 bases and 4 bases, with 11 bases remaining between them. The CDR3 runs 15 residues. The CDR3 sequence: CASSLEGARGNTIYF. The DNA for the CDR3 is TGCGCCAGCAGCTTGGAAGGGGCTCGGGGAAACACCATATATTTT.

CDR3: CASSRDRTTEAFF. Here the CDR3 DNA reads TGTGCCAGCTCCCGAGACAGGACCACTGAAGCTTTCTTT. The chain carries TRBV18 and TRBJ1-1; perhaps TRBD1 as D (6 bases). The CDR3 contains 13 residues. CDR1 is KGHSH, CDR2 LQKENI, per germline. V was clipped by 6 bases and J by 4 bases, with 12 bases between them.

This chain links TRBV6-5 with TRBJ1-2; possibly TRBD1 for D (5 bases). Germline loops: CDR1 MNHEY, CDR2 SVGAGI. This CDR3 is 14 amino acids long. V gave up 3 bases and J gave up 7 bases, with 15 bases separating them. CDR3 in amino acids: CASSYGQGAGGYTF. CDR3 bases: TGTGCCAGCAGTTATGGACAAGGGGCAGGTGGCTACACCTTC.

V gene TRBV21-1 combines with J gene TRBJ1-5; TRBD1, the table's D call, was not compared with the DNA. TRBV21-1 is designated a pseudogene. The CDR3 length is 17 residues. The CDR3 reads CGGMGQGKKTDFQPQHF. The DNA of the CDR3 is TGCGGGGGGATGGGACAGGGGAAGAAGACAGACTTTCAGCCCCAGCATTTT.

V usage is TRBV7-2 and J usage is TRBJ1-2; 10 nucleotides match TRBD1. In germline, CDR1 is SGHTA, CDR2 FQGNSA. Germline trimming cut 5 bases from V and 4 bases from J; bases unmatched to any gene: 10. The CDR3 has 16 amino acids. CDR3 sequence: CASSADRGQGIYGYTF. In DNA, the CDR3 is TGTGCCAGCAGCGCAGACCGGGGACAGGGGATCTATGGCTACACCTTC.

This clone has a single count. CDR3 DNA sequence: TGTGCCAGCTCATCGCCCTCAACAGGGGACGGAACGACCGGGGAGCTGTTTTTT. Amino acids: CASSSPSTGDGTTGELFF. The gene calls are TRBV18 and TRBJ2-2, with 7 bases that match TRBD1. Germline V gene sequence: CDR1 KGHSH, CDR2 LQKENI. The trim removed 5 bases at V and 5 bases at J, leaving 17 bases unmatched. The CDR3 has 18 amino acids.

This chain connects TRBV27 to TRBJ1-3; D is possibly TRBD1 (6 bases). Germline CDR1 is MNHEY and CDR2 is SMNVEV (reference sequence). V lost 2 bases and J 3 bases, leaving 11 bases between the germline ends. The CDR3 has 15 amino acids. CDR3 sequence: CASSLTGIGGNTIYF. The DNA of the CDR3 is TGTGCCAGCAGTTTAACAGGGATAGGTGGAAACACCATATATTTT.